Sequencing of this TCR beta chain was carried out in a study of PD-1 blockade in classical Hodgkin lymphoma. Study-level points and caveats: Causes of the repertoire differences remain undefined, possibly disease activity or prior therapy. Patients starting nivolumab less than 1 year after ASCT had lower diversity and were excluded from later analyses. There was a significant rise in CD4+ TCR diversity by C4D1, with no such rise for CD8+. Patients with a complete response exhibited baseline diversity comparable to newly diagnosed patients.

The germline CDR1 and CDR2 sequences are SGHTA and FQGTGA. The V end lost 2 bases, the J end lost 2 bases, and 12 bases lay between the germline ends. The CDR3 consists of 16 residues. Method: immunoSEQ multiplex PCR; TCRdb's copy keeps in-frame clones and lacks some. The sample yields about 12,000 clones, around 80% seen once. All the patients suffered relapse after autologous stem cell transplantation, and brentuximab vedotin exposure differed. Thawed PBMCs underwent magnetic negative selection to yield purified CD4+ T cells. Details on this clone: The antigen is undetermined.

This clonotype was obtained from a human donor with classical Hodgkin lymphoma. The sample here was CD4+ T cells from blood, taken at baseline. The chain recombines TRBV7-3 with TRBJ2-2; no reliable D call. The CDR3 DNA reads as TGTGCCAGCAGCTTACGACTCAGCGCTAACACCGGGGAGCTGTTTTTT. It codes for CASSLRLSANTGELFF.